These T cell receptor beta chains were read from a single sample in a study of blood T cell repertoires in COVID-19. Only in-frame clones appear in the TCRdb table, and some are missing; sequencing was by immunoSEQ multiplex PCR. The data show roughly 380,000 clones, with about 88% seen just once and over 0.9% held by the top ten. Sequencing used PBMCs or T cells enriched from blood (not recorded which). The origin of the receptors is a young woman who had been exposed to COVID-19. CDR3s include the opening cysteine and the closing phenylalanine or tryptophan. The order of the fields is clone size, J gene, V gene, D gene, CDR3 protein, CDR3 DNA. The D gene is left open where the match is weak. Size is omitted from some rows. Given values are once, few, many or a class for expanded clones.

-	TRBJ1-6	TRBV12-5	-	CASGLRTIQGHGPGSPLHF	TGTGCTAGTGGTTTGAGAACTATCCAGGGCCATGGCCCCGGTTCACCCCTCCACTTT
-	TRBJ2-2	TRBV11-3	-	CASSIVAGELFF	TGTGCCAGCAGTATCGTCGCCGGGGAGCTGTTTTTT
-	TRBJ1-4	TRBV5-1	-	CASSLVGVTNEKLFF	TGCGCCAGCAGCTTGGTCGGAGTTACTAATGAAAAACTGTTTTTT
-	TRBJ1-6	TRBV15	TRBD1	CATSRDRGQGSSPLHF	TGTGCCACCAGCAGAGATCGGGGACAGGGCAGCTCACCCCTCCACTTT
-	TRBJ2-2	TRBV19	-	CASTGGAHTGELFF	TGTGCCAGTACTGGCGGGGCCCACACCGGGGAGCTGTTTTTT
once	TRBJ2-1	TRBV29-1	-	CSVDPTGMYNEQFF	TGCAGCGTTGACCCAACAGGGATGTACAATGAGCAGTTCTTC
-	TRBJ2-5	TRBV10-2	-	CASSASGSGETQYF	TGCGCCAGCAGTGCGTCGGGAAGCGGAGAGACCCAGTACTTC
-	TRBJ2-7	TRBV4-2	-	CASSQDLGGSSYEQYF	TGTGCCAGCAGCCAAGATCTCGGGGGTAGCTCCTACGAGCAGTACTTC
-	TRBJ2-7	TRBV6-4	TRBD2	CASSDPPGREAYEQYF	TGTGCCAGCAGTGACCCCCCGGGGCGGGAGGCCTACGAGCAGTACTTC
-	TRBJ2-5	TRBV25-1	TRBD1	CASRDGTAEGETQYF	TGTGCCAGCAGGGACGGGACAGCTGAGGGGGAGACCCAGTACTTC
few	TRBJ1-5	TRBV27	TRBD1	CASSLRTGSNQPQHF	TGTGCCAGCAGTCTTCGGACAGGGAGCAATCAGCCCCAGCATTTT
-	TRBJ1-1	TRBV7-3	-	CASSFDSQNTEAFF	TGTGCCAGCAGCTTCGACAGCCAGAACACTGAAGCTTTCTTT
-	TRBJ2-1	TRBV6-5	-	CASSRLGGTGDEQFF	TGTGCCAGCAGTCGCCTCGGGGGAACTGGAGATGAGCAGTTCTTC
-	TRBJ2-3	TRBV9	-	CASSVDGSVDTQYF	TGTGCCAGCAGCGTAGACGGGAGTGTCGATACGCAGTATTTT
-	TRBJ1-2	TRBV28	TRBD1	CASSLAQGRSYTF	TGTGCCAGCAGTTTGGCACAGGGGAGGAGCTACACCTTC
-	TRBJ2-7	TRBV11-2	TRBD2	CASSLASGRPYEQYF	TGTGCCAGCAGCTTAGCTAGCGGGAGACCCTACGAGCAGTACTTC
-	TRBJ2-1	TRBV27	TRBD2	CASRTSSYNEQFF	TGTGCCAGCCGGACTAGCTCCTACAATGAGCAGTTCTTC
-	TRBJ1-1	TRBV7-6	-	CASSFDRTEAFF	TGTGCCAGCAGCTTCGACAGGACTGAAGCTTTCTTT
few	TRBJ2-1	TRBV7-2	TRBD1	CASSSGGADEQFF	TGTGCCAGCAGTTCAGGGGGTGCGGATGAGCAGTTCTTC
-	TRBJ1-2	TRBV27	-	CASSLRHNYGYTF	TGTGCCAGCAGTTTAAGACATAACTATGGCTACACCTTC
-	TRBJ1-1	TRBV10-3	TRBD1	CAIVPGQGVGNGEAFF	TGTGCCATCGTCCCGGGACAGGGGGTTGGGAACGGTGAAGCTTTCTTT
-	TRBJ2-2	TRBV25-1	TRBD2	CASSDTGLAGGFTGELFF	TGTGCCAGCAGTGACACGGGACTAGCGGGAGGATTTACCGGGGAGCTGTTTTTT
-	TRBJ2-3	TRBV19	-	CASSMQADTQYF	TGTGCCAGTAGTATGCAGGCAGATACGCAGTATTTT
-	TRBJ2-5	TRBV7-2	-	CASSSQGTQETQYF	TGTGCCAGCAGCTCACAGGGTACCCAAGAGACCCAGTACTTC
-	TRBJ1-2	TRBV4-2	-	CASSQDLLQLDGYTF	TGTGCCAGCAGCCAAGATCTTCTACAGTTAGATGGCTACACCTTC
-	TRBJ2-1	TRBV6-5	-	CASSSDRGGNEQFF	TGTGCCAGCAGTTCGGATCGAGGTGGCAATGAGCAGTTCTTC
-	TRBJ1-3	TRBV7-9	-	CASSLRGAGEFGNTIYF	TGTGCCAGCAGCTTGAGAGGGGCAGGGGAGTTTGGAAACACCATATATTTT
-	TRBJ2-1	TRBV5-4	TRBD2	CASSLLTSETYNEQFF	TGTGCCAGCAGCTTGCTAACTAGCGAGACCTACAATGAGCAGTTCTTC
-	TRBJ2-2	TRBV18	TRBD1	CASSPLSGQGATGELFF	TGTGCCAGCTCACCACTCTCCGGACAGGGAGCTACCGGGGAGCTGTTTTTT
-	TRBJ2-1	TRBV9	TRBD1	CASSVAPPGQGAAEQFF	TGTGCCAGCAGCGTAGCACCCCCGGGACAGGGGGCTGCTGAGCAGTTCTTC
-	TRBJ2-7	TRBV5-1	-	CASSFQASYEQYF	TGCGCCAGCAGCTTCCAGGCTTCCTACGAGCAGTACTTC
-	TRBJ2-2	TRBV9	TRBD2	CASSERGVTGELFF	TGTGCCAGCAGCGAGCGGGGGGTAACCGGGGAGCTGTTTTTT
-	TRBJ1-1	TRBV5-6	-	CASSLDSRMNTEAFF	TGTGCCAGCAGCTTGGACAGTAGGATGAACACTGAAGCTTTCTTT
-	TRBJ1-4	TRBV2	TRBD1	CASSLRTGREKLFF	TGTGCCAGCAGCCTTCGGACAGGGAGGGAAAAACTGTTTTTT
few	TRBJ2-2	TRBV19	TRBD2	CASTGLAAREPDTGELFF	TGTGCCAGTACAGGACTAGCGGCTCGCGAACCAGATACCGGGGAGCTGTTTTTT
-	TRBJ1-6	TRBV14	TRBD1	CASSQPGPGGNSPLHF	TGTGCCAGCAGCCAACCGGGACCAGGGGGAAATTCACCCCTCCACTTT
-	TRBJ1-6	TRBV5-1	-	CASSSRREVPLHF	TGCGCCAGCAGCTCCAGACGCGAGGTGCCCCTCCACTTT
few	TRBJ1-1	TRBV29-1	TRBD1	CHTEDREGTEAFF	TGCCACACCGAGGACAGGGAGGGTACTGAAGCTTTCTTT
-	TRBJ2-3	TRBV5-6	-	CASSTEASNTQYF	TGTGCCAGCAGTACCGAAGCGAGCAATACGCAGTATTTT
-	TRBJ2-5	TRBV18	-	CASSPRTGNQETQYF	TGTGCCAGCTCACCACGGACGGGGAACCAAGAGACCCAGTACTTC
-	TRBJ2-7	TRBV14	TRBD1	CASSQTGVASYEQYF	TGTGCCAGCAGCCAGACAGGGGTAGCCTCCTACGAGCAGTACTTC
-	TRBJ2-3	TRBV9	-	CASSDSNRMADTQYF	TGTGCCAGCAGCGATAGCAACCGGATGGCAGATACGCAGTATTTT
-	TRBJ1-4	TRBV28	-	CASSPNEKLFF	TGTGCCAGCAGTCCGAATGAAAAACTGTTTTTT
-	TRBJ1-5	TRBV5-8	TRBD1	CASSLGDRGLSQPQHF	TGTGCCAGCAGCCTCGGGGACAGGGGATTGAGTCAGCCCCAGCATTTT
-	TRBJ2-7	TRBV27	TRBD2	CASSQTGLAGGYEQYF	TGTGCCAGCAGTCAAACAGGACTAGCGGGAGGATACGAGCAGTACTTC
-	TRBJ2-7	TRBV5-1	TRBD1	CASSPGQAPYEQYF	TGCGCCAGCAGCCCGGGACAGGCCCCCTACGAGCAGTACTTC
-	TRBJ2-1	TRBV5-1	-	CASSSVSRVHNEQFF	TGCGCCAGCAGCTCCGTCAGCAGGGTTCACAATGAGCAGTTCTTC
-	TRBJ1-5	TRBV18	TRBD1	CASSPTGEARPQHF	TGTGCCAGCTCACCGACAGGGGAGGCCCGGCCCCAGCATTTT
once	TRBJ1-6	TRBV15	-	CATSPDRRLNSPLHF	TGTGCCACCAGCCCAGACAGGAGGCTTAATTCACCCCTCCACTTT
-	TRBJ2-1	TRBV5-1	TRBD2	CASSSGTSANEQFF	TGCGCCAGCAGTTCCGGGACTAGCGCCAATGAGCAGTTCTTC
-	TRBJ1-6	TRBV7-6	-	CASRPGGNSPLHF	TGTGCCAGCCGACCTGGGGGGAATTCACCCCTCCACTTT